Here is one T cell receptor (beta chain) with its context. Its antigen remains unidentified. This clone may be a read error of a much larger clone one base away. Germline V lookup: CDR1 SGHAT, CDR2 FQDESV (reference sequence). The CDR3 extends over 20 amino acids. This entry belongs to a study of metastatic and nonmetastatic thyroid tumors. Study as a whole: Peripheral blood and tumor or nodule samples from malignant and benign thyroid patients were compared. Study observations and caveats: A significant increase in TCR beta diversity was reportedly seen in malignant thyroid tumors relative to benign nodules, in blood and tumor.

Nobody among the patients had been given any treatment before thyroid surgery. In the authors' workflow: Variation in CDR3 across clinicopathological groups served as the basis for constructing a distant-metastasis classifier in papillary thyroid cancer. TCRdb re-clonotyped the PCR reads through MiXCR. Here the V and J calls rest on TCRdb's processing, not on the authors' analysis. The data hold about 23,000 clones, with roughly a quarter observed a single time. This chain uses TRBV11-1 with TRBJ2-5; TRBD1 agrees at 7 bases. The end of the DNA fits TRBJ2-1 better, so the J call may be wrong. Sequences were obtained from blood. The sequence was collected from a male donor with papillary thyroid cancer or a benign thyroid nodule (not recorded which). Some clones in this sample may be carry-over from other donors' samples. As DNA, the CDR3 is TGTGCCAGCAGCCCAAGGATGGGGACAGTGCAGGAAGACTCCTTCATGAAGCAGTTCTTC. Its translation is CASSPRMGTVQEDSFMKQFF.